The 23 T cell receptor beta chains reported below all come from one sample, sequenced in a study of technical replicates of blood from a few donors. Profiled with immunoSEQ multiplex PCR; TCRdb holds only in-frame clones, not every one. Here the sample spans tens of thousands of clones, around 93% being singletons. The sequenced material came from PBMCs. These receptors were obtained from a human donor in good health. Some clones in this sample may be carry-over from other donors' samples.

V gene TRBV2 combines with J gene TRBJ2-5; 7 bases map to TRBD2. Germline V gene data show CDR1 as SNHLY and CDR2 as FYNNEI. After removal of 5 bases from V and 8 bases from J, the junction contained 5 bases not matched to a gene. This CDR3 is built from 12 residues. The CDR3 DNA is TGTGCCAGCAGTTTCAGCGGGACTACCCAGTACTTC. As protein: CASSFSGTTQYF.

The chain has TRBV29-1 and TRBJ2-2, with D perhaps matching TRBD1 (6 bases). The CDR3 loop spans 12 amino acids. V lost 4 bases, J lost 7 bases, and 10 bases lay in between. From germline, CDR1 is SQVTM and CDR2 ANQGSEA. The DNA for the CDR3 is TGCAGCGTTGCAGGGGTAGGCGGGGAGCTGTTTTTT. Amino acid sequence: CSVAGVGGELFF.

The rearrangement uses TRBV7-7 and TRBJ2-5; 7 nucleotides align to TRBD1. Germline lookup yields CDR1 SSHAT and CDR2 FNYEAQ (reference sequence). The CDR3 extends over 13 amino acids. V shed 5 bases and J 7 bases; nucleotides not matched to a gene: 7. Written as DNA, the CDR3 is TGTGCCAGCAGCGAGGGGGCGTTCGTGACCCAGTACTTC. This translates into CASSEGAFVTQYF.

The chain joins TRBV7-9 to TRBJ1-4; 8 bases map to TRBD1. V was pared by 0 bases and J by 8 bases, with 8 bases of the junction left unmatched. CDR1 and CDR2 from the germline V gene are SEHNR and FQNEAQ (reference sequence). This CDR3 is 16 amino acids long. In nucleotides, the CDR3 is TGTGCCAGCAGCTTAGCGTCGGACAGGGTTGGGGAAAAACTGTTTTTT. Translated, it gives CASSLASDRVGEKLFF.

The chain uses TRBV7-9 and TRBJ2-7; D is possibly TRBD1 (5 bases). The ends were cut back, 1 base at V and 0 bases at J, with 7 bases in the middle. This CDR3 contains 14 residues. The germline gives CDR1 SEHNR, CDR2 FQNEAQ (reference sequence). CDR3 in DNA: TGTGCCAGCAGCTTAGACAGGAGCTCCTACGAGCAGTACTTC. Translation: CASSLDRSSYEQYF. Using reference TRBV7-9 and TRBJ2-7 for the parts outside the CDR3, the full variable domain is DTGVSQNPRHKITKRGQNVTFRCDPISEHNRLYWYRQTLGQGPEFLTYFQNEAQLEKSRLLSDRFSAERPKGSFSTLEIQRTEQGDSAMYLCASSLDRSSYEQYFGPGTRLTVT.

A few counts support this clone. The rearrangement links TRBV25-1 to TRBJ1-1, with D possibly TRBD1 on 5 matching bases. Germline lookup yields CDR1 MGHDK and CDR2 SYGVNS. This CDR3 is 15 amino acids long. Trimming shortened V by 2 bases and J by 4 bases, and 14 bases separated the two germline ends. DNA of the CDR3: TGTGCCAGCAGTGAAGTAGGGGTTCAGGGCACTGAAGCTTTCTTT. Residues: CASSEVGVQGTEAFF.

The genes are TRBV10-3 and TRBJ2-7; 12 nucleotides agree with TRBD2. Germline CDR1 ENHRY, CDR2 SYGVKD. V lost 8 bases to trimming and J lost 2 bases; unmatched junction nucleotides: 7. CDR3 length equals 15 residues. The CDR3 region is CAIGTSGRYPYEQYF. For the CDR3, the DNA is TGTGCCATCGGGACTAGCGGGCGATATCCCTACGAGCAGTACTTC.

The chain recombines TRBV7-9 with TRBJ2-7; D not certain. V dropped 0 bases and J dropped 2 bases, with 5 bases sitting between them. This CDR3 has 13 amino acids. Germline V gene lookup returns CDR1 SEHNR and CDR2 FQNEAQ (reference sequence). CDR3 nucleotides: TGTGCCAGCAGCTTAGCGGAGACCTACGAGCAGTACTTC. It codes for CASSLAETYEQYF.

This clone appeared a single time. The V call is TRBV7-9, the J call TRBJ1-6, with D unclear. In germline, CDR1 is SEHNR, CDR2 FQNEAQ (reference sequence). This CDR3 is built from 15 residues. V was clipped by 5 bases and J by 2 bases, with 10 bases between them. The CDR3 sequence: CASSRAGAYNSPLHF. CDR3 DNA: TGTGCCAGCAGCCGAGCCGGGGCCTATAATTCACCCCTCCACTTT.

This chain links TRBV5-6 with TRBJ2-7; D perhaps matches TRBD2 (5 bases). The CDR3 runs 14 residues. Between the trimmed V and J ends, which lost 2 bases and 5 bases, there was a span of 14 bases. Germline V gives CDR1 SGHDT, CDR2 YYEEEE. The DNA for the CDR3 is TGTGCCAGCAGCTTAGGTCAGAGGGTGAACGAGCAGTACTTC. Residues: CASSLGQRVNEQYF.

This chain links TRBV15 with TRBJ1-5; D gene uncertain. V dropped 0 bases and J dropped 4 bases, with 10 bases sitting between them. This CDR3 region has 15 residues. Germline assignment: CDR1 LNHNV and CDR2 YYDKDF (reference sequence). The CDR3 is CATSREAGSNQPQHF. The CDR3 DNA reads as TGTGCCACCAGCAGAGAGGCTGGGAGTAATCAGCCCCAGCATTTT.

The V call is TRBV9, the J call TRBJ2-5, with D tentatively TRBD1 (7 bases). CDR3 length equals 15 residues. Deletions cut 2 bases from V and 5 bases from J, with 16 bases between. CDR1 and CDR2 (germline): SGDLS, YYNGEE. The CDR3 region is CASSVSGVRGETQYF. In DNA form, the CDR3 reads TGTGCCAGCAGCGTTAGCGGCGTCAGGGGGGAGACCCAGTACTTC.

The rearrangement uses TRBV29-1 and TRBJ2-1; 10 bases are shared with TRBD2. Losses at the gene ends were 7 bases for V and 9 bases for J; bases not matched to a gene: 9. Germline V gives CDR1 SQVTM, CDR2 ANQGSEA. The CDR3 consists of 13 residues. CDR3 DNA: TGCAGCGCAGGGGTAGCGGGAGGTTTTGAGCAGTTCTTC. Protein: CSAGVAGGFEQFF.

V usage is TRBV6-5 and J usage is TRBJ1-6; a weak D match, TRBD1 (5 bases). Trimming took off 2 bases at V and 10 bases at J, with 9 bases between the two ends. The CDR3 covers 13 residues. The V gene's germline CDR1 is MNHEY and CDR2 SVGAGI. CDR3 in amino acids: CASSYQGPSPLHF. The CDR3, as DNA: TGTGCCAGCAGTTACCAGGGTCCCTCACCCCTCCACTTT.

The count of this clone is one. The chain uses TRBV29-1 and TRBJ2-3, with 11 positions matching TRBD2. The V gene end was trimmed by 5 bases and the J gene end by 5 bases; junction bases not matched to a gene: 6. The CDR3 is 14 amino acids. Germline V lookup: CDR1 SQVTM, CDR2 ANQGSEA. CDR3 DNA sequence: TGCAGCGTTACTAGCGGGGGACGGAAAGATACGCAGTATTTT. Translated, it gives CSVTSGGRKDTQYF.

The gene calls are TRBV4-3 and TRBJ2-2; 7 nucleotides match TRBD2. J gave up 6 bases and V 1 base, and 5 bases lay outside the gene matches. Germline loops: CDR1 LGHNA, CDR2 YSLEER. The CDR3 sequence is 15 residues long. The CDR3 loop reads CASSQASLAAGELFF. CDR3 bases: TGCGCCAGCAGCCAAGCGAGCCTAGCGGCCGGGGAGCTGTTTTTT.

This clone was counted a single time. The chain carries TRBV21-1 and TRBJ1-6; TRBD1 is taken as the D call from the table, unchecked against the DNA. TRBV21-1 is described as a pseudogene. This CDR3 is built from 17 residues. The CDR3 DNA reads as TGTGCCAGCAGCAAGGGGAACTATGGGGACAGGTTGTCACCCCTCCACTTT. Its translation: CASSKGNYGDRLSPLHF.

The J gene is TRBJ1-2, the V gene TRBV6-6, with D maybe TRBD1 (5 bases). Germline V CDR1 and CDR2: MNHNY, SVGAGI (reference sequence). V dropped 4 bases and J dropped 5 bases, with 20 bases sitting between them. The CDR3 has 16 amino acids. In DNA form, the CDR3 reads TGTGCCAGCAGTTCAGCTCAGGGTACGGGCGTTTATGGCTACACCTTC. Protein: CASSSAQGTGVYGYTF.

This clone has just one count. The V gene is TRBV6-5, the J gene TRBJ2-5, with TRBD1 matching 7 bases. Germline-derived CDR1 and CDR2 are MNHEY and SVGAGI. This CDR3 region has 14 residues. With 5 bases clipped from V and 7 bases from J, the junction kept 10 bases outside the gene matches. The CDR3 coding sequence is TGTGCCAGCAGTGAGGGACAGCTTTACGGGACCCAGTACTTC. It specifies CASSEGQLYGTQYF.

The chain links TRBV27 to TRBJ2-3; possibly TRBD1 for D (6 bases). The CDR3 totals 15 residues. Germline CDR1 MNHEY, CDR2 SMNVEV (reference sequence). Trimming stripped 6 bases from V and 1 base from J, with 14 bases between. The chain's CDR3 is CASSYPGDGTDTQYF. Written as DNA, the CDR3 is TGTGCCAGCAGCTATCCAGGGGACGGCACAGATACGCAGTATTTT.

The V and J genes are TRBV19 and TRBJ2-3; 9 nucleotides align to TRBD2. Germline lookup yields CDR1 LNHDA and CDR2 SQIVND (reference sequence). There are 14 residues in the CDR3. Germline trimming cut 4 bases from V and 6 bases from J; bases unmatched to any gene: 5. CDR3 in DNA: TGTGCCAGTAGTACGGCGGGGGGGGCTGATACGCAGTATTTT. Amino acids: CASSTAGGADTQYF.

J is TRBJ2-5 and V is TRBV11-1; tentatively, D is TRBD1 (5 bases). Germline-derived CDR1 and CDR2 are SGHAT and FQDESV (reference sequence). V was cut by 5 bases and J by 14 bases, with 15 bases left in between. This CDR3 is 11 amino acids long. CDR3 nucleotide sequence: TGTGCCAGCAGCCACAGGCAGGCTCTTTACTTC. Protein product: CASSHRQALYF.

V usage is TRBV15 and J usage is TRBJ2-3; D is unresolved. The CDR3 is 15 amino acids. Germline CDR1 and CDR2: LNHNV and YYDKDF (reference sequence). Trimming removed 2 bases from V and 3 bases from J, with 12 bases in between. The DNA of the CDR3 is TGTGCCACCAGCAGATATGGTAGAGGTACAGATACGCAGTATTTT. It yields the protein CATSRYGRGTDTQYF.